This T cell receptor beta chain was sequenced in a study of blood T cells in healthy people across ages. On the study more broadly: About one barcoded TCR beta cDNA was captured per two T cells. Study-level results: Older age went with lower TCR beta diversity per million T cells, in a roughly linear way. There was a strong correlation between TCR beta diversity and naive T cell percentage.

Points on this clonotype: Its antigen is unknown. A much more abundant neighbour one base away suggests this may be a read error.

A second PCR, run for about 7 to 11 cycles, used a sample-barcoded 5' primer plus a J-beta primer mix. TCRdb analysed the 5' RACE reads with MiXCR anew, one entry per CDR3 protein. The sample contains hundreds of thousands of distinct CDR3 sequences, around 28% of which appear only once. Trimming removed 2 bases from V and 12 bases from J; junction bases left unmatched: 13. The CDR3 totals 15 residues. The germline CDR1 and CDR2 sequences are SGHAT and FQNNGV. The J gene is TRBJ2-7, the V gene TRBV11-2, with 10 bases that match TRBD2. Sequences were obtained from blood. This sequence was found in a woman older than 75 in good health. CDR3 amino acids: CASSLIRSSGGALYF. CDR3 in DNA: TGTGCCAGCAGCTTAATTCGGTCTAGCGGGGGTGCGCTGTACTTC.